A single sample gave rise to the 20 T cell receptor beta chains below, sequenced in a study of blood T cell repertoires in COVID-19. Using immunoSEQ multiplex PCR, the repertoire was profiled, and TCRdb retains in-frame clones only, with some absent. The sample lists about 270,000 clones; under 95% were seen once. The sample taken for sequencing was PBMCs or T cells enriched from blood (not recorded which). These receptors were taken from a man aged 35-49 years who had been exposed to COVID-19.

This clone was recorded only once. The V and J genes are TRBV19 and TRBJ1-2, with D hard to call. The CDR3 runs to 13 residues. Trimming left V 7 bases short and J 4 bases short, with 13 bases between. Per the germline V gene, CDR1 is LNHDA and CDR2 is SQIVND (reference sequence). CDR3 region: CASTQGRSYGYTF. The CDR3 DNA sequence: TGTGCCAGTACTCAAGGGAGGAGCTATGGCTACACCTTC.

The V call is TRBV5-1, the J call TRBJ2-2; 9 bases are a match to TRBD2. Germline V gene sequence: CDR1 SGHRS, CDR2 YFSETQ. With V trimmed by 0 bases and J by 1 base, 4 bases remained unmatched. The CDR3 extends over 17 amino acids. This chain's CDR3 is CASSLERREGNTGELFF. As DNA, the CDR3 is TGCGCCAGCAGCTTGGAACGGCGGGAGGGGAACACCGGGGAGCTGTTTTTT.

The CDR3 DNA reads TGTGCCAGCACCTCCGGGACAGGGGAGGTTGGCTACACCTTC. It is translated as CASTSGTGEVGYTF. This sequence joins TRBV3-1 (or the pseudogene TRBV3-2) and TRBJ1-2; 10 positions agree with TRBD1. The CDR3 is 14 residues long. Germline V gene sequence: CDR1 LGHDT, CDR2 YNNKEL (reference sequence). After removal of 7 bases from V and 7 bases from J, the junction contained 9 bases not matched to a gene.

The chain employs TRBV24-1 and TRBJ1-1; no reliable D call. CDR1 is KGHDR and CDR2 is SFDVKD in the germline V gene. This CDR3 comprises 15 residues. With 8 bases removed from V and 4 bases from J, the gap between germline ends came to 19 bases. In DNA form, the CDR3 reads TGTGCCACCATTGAGGAGCGGAATGAGTGCACTGAAGCTTTCTTT. As protein: CATIEERNECTEAFF.

This chain connects TRBV30 to TRBJ1-2; tentative D call: TRBD1 (6 bases). Deletions cut 2 bases from V and 7 bases from J, with 14 bases between. The length of the CDR3 is 13 residues. Germline CDR1 reads GTSNPN; CDR2 reads SVGIG (reference sequence). Here the CDR3 reads CAWSRYQGFGYTF. The CDR3 DNA follows: TGTGCCTGGAGTCGCTACCAGGGGTTTGGCTACACCTTC.

The chain carries TRBV27 and TRBJ2-7; 11 bases are a match to TRBD2. V was clipped by 10 bases and J by 4 bases; unmatched bases: 12. The CDR3 is 15 amino acids. Germline CDR1 reads MNHEY; CDR2 reads SMNVEV (reference sequence). The CDR3 DNA is TGTGCCACTAGGGTACTAGCGGGAGATATATACGAGCAGTACTTC. As protein: CATRVLAGDIYEQYF.

The chain is built from TRBV28 and TRBJ1-2; tentatively, D is TRBD1 (5 bases). CDR3 length: 14 amino acids. With 3 bases removed from V and 2 bases from J, the gap between germline ends came to 10 bases. Germline values: CDR1 MDHEN, CDR2 SYDVKM. The CDR3 sequence is CASSFGGENYGYTF. CDR3 nucleotide sequence: TGTGCCAGCAGTTTTGGGGGGGAGAACTATGGCTACACCTTC.

This chain uses TRBV11-2 with TRBJ1-4, with 11 bases identical to TRBD1. The CDR3 covers 15 residues. The V gene's germline CDR1 is SGHAT and CDR2 FQNNGV. V lost 5 bases to trimming and J lost 7 bases; unmatched junction nucleotides: 6. The CDR3 DNA is TGTGCCAGCAGCATCGGGACAGGGGGAGGTGAAAAACTGTTTTTT. This translates into CASSIGTGGGEKLFF. Drawing the rest from reference TRBV11-2 and TRBJ1-4, the complete variable domain is EAGVAQSPRYKIIEKRQSVAFWCNPISGHATLYWYQQILGQGPKLLIQFQNNGVVDDSQLPKDRFSAERLKGVDSTLKIQPAKLEDSAVYLCASSIGTGGGEKLFFGSGTQLSVL.

The rearrangement uses TRBV28 and TRBJ1-6; no clear D. CDR3 length equals 15 residues. Germline CDR1 MDHEN, CDR2 SYDVKM. V was shortened by 2 bases and J by 6 bases, with 11 bases between the two germline ends. The CDR3 nucleotides are TGTGCCAGCAGTTTAGATGGAGTTCCTAATTCACCCCTCCACTTT. This gives the protein CASSLDGVPNSPLHF.

The chain joins TRBV5-1 to TRBJ2-3, with 8 bases lining up with TRBD2. Germline V gene lookup returns CDR1 SGHRS and CDR2 YFSETQ. The CDR3 runs 18 residues. J lost 5 bases, V lost 3 bases, and 17 bases had no gene match. Written as DNA, the CDR3 is TGCGCCAGCAGCTCCTCCCTAGCGGGTTGGACCCGAGAAGATACGCAGTATTTT. It codes for CASSSSLAGWTREDTQYF.

The chain links TRBV5-1 to TRBJ2-7; tentatively, D is TRBD1 (6 bases). The CDR3 loop spans 14 amino acids. V gave up 0 bases and J gave up 3 bases, with 10 bases separating them. Germline values: CDR1 SGHRS, CDR2 YFSETQ. The CDR3 reads CASSLGQEIYEQYF. The CDR3 DNA is TGCGCCAGCAGCTTGGGACAGGAGATCTACGAGCAGTACTTC.

This chain uses TRBV29-1 with TRBJ2-4, with TRBD1 matching over 9 bases. The V gene end was trimmed by 4 bases and the J gene end by 2 bases; junction bases not matched to a gene: 3. Germline V gene sequence: CDR1 SQVTM, CDR2 ANQGSEA. CDR3 length: 14 residues. The CDR3 protein is CSVGTGEPKNIQYF. CDR3 nucleotide sequence: TGCAGCGTTGGGACAGGGGAACCCAAAAACATTCAGTACTTC.

The chain carries TRBV6-5 and TRBJ1-2; TRBD1 matches at 8 bases. Germline CDR1 is MNHEY and CDR2 is SVGAGI. The CDR3 has 15 amino acids. Losses at the gene ends were 7 bases for V and 0 bases for J; bases not matched to a gene: 7. The CDR3 spells CASTRTGRANYGYTF. For the CDR3, the DNA is TGTGCCAGCACCCGGACAGGGAGGGCTAACTATGGCTACACCTTC.

The gene calls are TRBV21-1 and TRBJ1-2; TRBD1 was called by the table and not checked on the DNA. TRBV21-1 is flagged as a pseudogene. This CDR3 is built from 16 residues. The CDR3 nucleotides read TGTGCCAGCAGCAAAGTGGATGGACAGGGGAGGGATGGCTACACCTTC. Translated, it gives CASSKVDGQGRDGYTF.

The chain is built from TRBV11-3 and TRBJ1-4; 10 bases match TRBD1. V lost 3 bases to trimming and J lost 7 bases; unmatched junction nucleotides: 5. In germline, CDR1 is SGHNT, CDR2 YENEEA. There are 15 residues in the CDR3. The CDR3 loop is CASSFPGTGAEKLFF. The CDR3, as DNA: TGTGCCAGCAGCTTCCCAGGGACAGGGGCTGAAAAACTGTTTTTT.

The chain links TRBV11-3 to TRBJ2-1, with 11 bases identical to TRBD2. The J segment lost 5 bases and the V segment lost 1 base, leaving 10 bases of the junction unmatched. This CDR3 region has 18 residues. The germline gives CDR1 SGHNT, CDR2 YENEEA. The DNA of the CDR3 is TGTGCCAGCAGCTTAGGGGAAACTAGCGGGAGATCGCACAATGAGCAGTTCTTC. Amino acids: CASSLGETSGRSHNEQFF.

Only a few counts were recorded for this clone. The rearrangement links TRBV4-1 to TRBJ1-2; D unclear. The CDR3 covers 16 residues. The V gene's germline CDR1 is MGHRA and CDR2 YSYEKL. Deletions cut 1 base from V and 4 bases from J, with 16 bases between. CDR3 sequence: CASSQVAAGNSYGYTF. The CDR3 DNA is TGCGCCAGCAGCCAAGTCGCTGCCGGGAATAGCTATGGCTACACCTTC.

The chain uses TRBV5-1 and TRBJ1-1; 12 bases match TRBD1. V lost 4 bases to trimming and J lost 3 bases; unmatched junction nucleotides: 7. CDR3 length equals 16 residues. CDR1 and CDR2 (germline): SGHRS, YFSETQ. In DNA form, the CDR3 reads TGCGCCAGCAGCAGGGGACAGGGGGCTCGGTACACTGAAGCTTTCTTT. Translation gives CASSRGQGARYTEAFF.

V gene TRBV12-3 or TRBV12-4 combines with J gene TRBJ1-2; D remains ambiguous. The CDR3 is 12 amino acids. V lost 4 bases to trimming and J lost 8 bases, with 11 bases between them. The CDR3 reads CASSSPGGGYTF. The DNA of the CDR3 is TGTGCCAGCAGTTCCCCGGGTGGGGGCTACACCTTC.

The rearrangement links TRBV2 to TRBJ1-2; 7 positions match TRBD1. V shed 5 bases, J shed 7 bases, and the junction held 7 bases outside the gene matches. The CDR3 is made up of 13 amino acids. Germline assignment: CDR1 SNHLY and CDR2 FYNNEI. The CDR3 nucleotides are TGTGCCAGCAGTACCCCGACAGGGATTGGCTACACCTTC. It encodes CASSTPTGIGYTF.